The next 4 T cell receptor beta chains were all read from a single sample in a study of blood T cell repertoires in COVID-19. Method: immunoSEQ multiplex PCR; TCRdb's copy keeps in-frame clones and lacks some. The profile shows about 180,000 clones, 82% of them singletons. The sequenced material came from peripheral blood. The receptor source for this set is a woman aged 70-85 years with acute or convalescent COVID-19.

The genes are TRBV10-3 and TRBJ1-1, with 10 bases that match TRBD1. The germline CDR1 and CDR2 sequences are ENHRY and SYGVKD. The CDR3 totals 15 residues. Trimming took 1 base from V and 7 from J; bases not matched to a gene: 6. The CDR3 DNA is TGTGCCATCAGTGAGTTTGACAGGGGGCGAGGTGAAGCTTTCTTT. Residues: CAISEFDRGRGEAFF.

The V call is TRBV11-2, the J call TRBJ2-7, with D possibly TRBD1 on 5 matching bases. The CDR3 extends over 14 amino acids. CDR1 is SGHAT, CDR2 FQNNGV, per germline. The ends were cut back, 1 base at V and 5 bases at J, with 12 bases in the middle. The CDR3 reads CASSLVPRANEQYF. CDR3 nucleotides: TGTGCCAGCAGCTTAGTACCCAGGGCAAACGAGCAGTACTTC.

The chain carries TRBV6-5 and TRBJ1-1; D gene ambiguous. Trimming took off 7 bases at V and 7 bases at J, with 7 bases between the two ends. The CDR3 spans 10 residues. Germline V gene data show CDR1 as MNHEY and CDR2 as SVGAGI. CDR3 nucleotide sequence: TGTGCCAGCAACGAGATTGAAGCTTTCTTT. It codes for CASNEIEAFF.

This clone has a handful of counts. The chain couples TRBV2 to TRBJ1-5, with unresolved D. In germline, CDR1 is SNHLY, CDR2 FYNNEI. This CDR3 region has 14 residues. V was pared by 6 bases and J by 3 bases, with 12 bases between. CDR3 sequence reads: CASRADIANQPQHF. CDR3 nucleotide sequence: TGTGCCAGCAGAGCCGACATTGCCAATCAGCCCCAGCATTTT.